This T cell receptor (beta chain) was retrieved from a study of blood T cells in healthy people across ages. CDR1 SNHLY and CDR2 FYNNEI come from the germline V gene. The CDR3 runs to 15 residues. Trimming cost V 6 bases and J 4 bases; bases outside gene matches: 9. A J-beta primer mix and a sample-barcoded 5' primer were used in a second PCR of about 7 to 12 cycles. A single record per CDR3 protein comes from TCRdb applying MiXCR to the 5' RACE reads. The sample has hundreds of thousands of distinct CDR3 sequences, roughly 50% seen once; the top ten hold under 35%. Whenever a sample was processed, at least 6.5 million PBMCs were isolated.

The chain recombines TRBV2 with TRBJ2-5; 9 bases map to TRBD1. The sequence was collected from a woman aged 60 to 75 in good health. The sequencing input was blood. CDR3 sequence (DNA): TGTGCCAGCAGCTGGGGACAGGGAAAAGGAGAGACCCAGTACTTC. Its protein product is CASSWGQGKGETQYF.